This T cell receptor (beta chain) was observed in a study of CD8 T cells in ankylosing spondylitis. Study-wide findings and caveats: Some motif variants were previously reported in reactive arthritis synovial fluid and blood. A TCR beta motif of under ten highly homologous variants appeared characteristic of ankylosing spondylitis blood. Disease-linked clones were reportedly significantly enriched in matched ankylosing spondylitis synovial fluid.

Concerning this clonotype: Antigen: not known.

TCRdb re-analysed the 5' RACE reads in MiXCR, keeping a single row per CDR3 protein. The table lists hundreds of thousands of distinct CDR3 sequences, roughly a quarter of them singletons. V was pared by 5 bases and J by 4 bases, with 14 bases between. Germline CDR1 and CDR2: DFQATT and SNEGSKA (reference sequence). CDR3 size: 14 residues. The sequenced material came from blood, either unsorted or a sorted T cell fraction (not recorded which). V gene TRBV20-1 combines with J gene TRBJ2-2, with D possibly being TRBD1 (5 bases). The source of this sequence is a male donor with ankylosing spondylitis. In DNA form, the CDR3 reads TGCAGTGCTCCCGACAGTAAGGCCACCGGGGAGCTGTTTTTT. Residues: CSAPDSKATGELFF.